One sample yielded the 4 T cell receptor beta chains listed below, sequenced in a study of PD-1 blockade in classical Hodgkin lymphoma. All trial patients relapsed after autologous stem cell transplantation. Repertoires were generated with immunoSEQ multiplex PCR, while TCRdb's copy carries only in-frame clones and drops some. The sample holds approximately 43,000 clones, about 86% seen once. The sequences come from peripheral blood mononuclear cells (PBMCs), collected before the second cycle of nivolumab. The receptors stem from a human donor with classical Hodgkin lymphoma.

The chain is built from TRBV5-1 and TRBJ2-1; D perhaps matches TRBD2 (6 bases). V was trimmed by 7 bases and J by 0 bases, leaving 14 bases between them. Germline V gives CDR1 SGHRS, CDR2 YFSETQ. This CDR3 is 15 amino acids long. The CDR3 nucleotides are TGCGCCAGCGGGCGGGACGGGACCTCCTACAATGAGCAGTTCTTC. Residues: CASGRDGTSYNEQFF.

The chain couples TRBV25-1 to TRBJ2-5, with D possibly matching TRBD2 (5 bases). From germline, CDR1 is MGHDK and CDR2 SYGVNS. Trimming shortened V by 2 bases and J by 4 bases, and 5 bases separated the two germline ends. There are 12 residues in the CDR3. The CDR3 DNA follows: TGTGCCAGCAGTGAAGCGGGAGAGACCCAGTACTTC. Translation: CASSEAGETQYF.

The chain uses TRBV14 and TRBJ1-1; 10 positions agree with TRBD1. The CDR3 extends over 14 amino acids. With V trimmed by 4 bases and J by 5 bases, 4 bases remained unmatched. The germline V gene encodes CDR1 SGHDN and CDR2 FVKESK. CDR3 region: CASSLDRGRTEAFF. For the CDR3, the DNA is TGTGCCAGCAGCCTAGACAGGGGGCGAACTGAAGCTTTCTTT.

The rearrangement uses TRBV29-1 and TRBJ1-2, with unresolved D. The ends were cut back, 2 bases at V and 8 bases at J, with 9 bases in the middle. CDR3 length equals 11 residues. The germline V gene encodes CDR1 SQVTM and CDR2 ANQGSEA. CDR3 protein: CSVEYGNGYTF. CDR3 coding DNA: TGCAGCGTTGAATATGGGAACGGCTACACCTTC.